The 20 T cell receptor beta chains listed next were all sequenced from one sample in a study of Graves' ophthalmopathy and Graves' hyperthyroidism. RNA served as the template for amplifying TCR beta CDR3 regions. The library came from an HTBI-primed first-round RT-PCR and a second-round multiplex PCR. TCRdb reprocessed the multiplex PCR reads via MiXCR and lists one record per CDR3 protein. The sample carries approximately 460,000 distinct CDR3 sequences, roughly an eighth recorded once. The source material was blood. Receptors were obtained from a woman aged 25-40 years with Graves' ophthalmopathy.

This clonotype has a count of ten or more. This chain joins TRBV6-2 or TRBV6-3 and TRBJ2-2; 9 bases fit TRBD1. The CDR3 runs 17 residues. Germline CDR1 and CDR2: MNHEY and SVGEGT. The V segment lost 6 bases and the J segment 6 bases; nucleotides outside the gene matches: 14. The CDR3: CASRWTGEQVPSGELFF. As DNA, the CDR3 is TGTGCCAGCAGGTGGACAGGGGAGCAGGTTCCCTCCGGGGAGCTGTTTTTT.

The CDR3 is CASSDQRGLGNTIYF. The CDR3 DNA sequence: TGTGCCAGCAGTGACCAAAGGGGGCTTGGAAACACCATATATTTT. The V gene is TRBV12-3 or TRBV12-4, the J gene TRBJ1-3; 7 bases are a match to TRBD1. This CDR3 has 15 amino acids. V lost 5 bases, J lost 3 bases, and 7 bases stayed unmatched.

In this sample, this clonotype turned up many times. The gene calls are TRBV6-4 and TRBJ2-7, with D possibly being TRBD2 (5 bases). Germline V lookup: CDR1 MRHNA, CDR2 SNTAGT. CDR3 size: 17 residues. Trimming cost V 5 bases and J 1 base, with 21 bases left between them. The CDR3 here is CASSPHPSEGRSYEQYF. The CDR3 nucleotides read TGTGCCAGCAGTCCACACCCCTCCGAGGGTCGGTCCTACGAGCAGTACTTC.

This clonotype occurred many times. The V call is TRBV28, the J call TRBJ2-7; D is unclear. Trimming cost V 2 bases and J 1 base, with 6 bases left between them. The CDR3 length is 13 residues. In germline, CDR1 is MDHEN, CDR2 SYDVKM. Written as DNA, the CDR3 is TGTGCCAGCAGTTTACGCCAGTCCTACGAGCAGTACTTC. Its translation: CASSLRQSYEQYF.

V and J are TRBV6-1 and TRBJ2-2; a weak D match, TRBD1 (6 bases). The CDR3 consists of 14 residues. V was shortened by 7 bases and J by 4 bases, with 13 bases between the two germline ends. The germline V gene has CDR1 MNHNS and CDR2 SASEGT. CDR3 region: CASTLQGFTGELFF. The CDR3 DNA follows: TGTGCCAGCACCCTACAGGGTTTCACCGGGGAGCTGTTTTTT.

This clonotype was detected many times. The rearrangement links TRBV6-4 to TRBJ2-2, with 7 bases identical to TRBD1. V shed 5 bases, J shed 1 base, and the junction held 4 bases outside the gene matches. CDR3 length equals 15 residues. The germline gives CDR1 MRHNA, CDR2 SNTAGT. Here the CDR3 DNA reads TGTGCCAGCAGTATCGGGACAGAGAACACCGGGGAGCTGTTTTTT. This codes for CASSIGTENTGELFF.

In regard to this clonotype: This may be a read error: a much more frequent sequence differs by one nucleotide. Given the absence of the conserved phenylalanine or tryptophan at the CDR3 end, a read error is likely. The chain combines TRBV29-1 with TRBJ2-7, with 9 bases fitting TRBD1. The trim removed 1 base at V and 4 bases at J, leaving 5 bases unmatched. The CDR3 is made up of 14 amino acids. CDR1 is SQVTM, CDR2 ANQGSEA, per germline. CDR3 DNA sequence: TGCAGCGTTGAAGGCGACAGGGGGACGTACGAGCAGTACCTC. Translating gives CSVEGDRGTYEQYL.

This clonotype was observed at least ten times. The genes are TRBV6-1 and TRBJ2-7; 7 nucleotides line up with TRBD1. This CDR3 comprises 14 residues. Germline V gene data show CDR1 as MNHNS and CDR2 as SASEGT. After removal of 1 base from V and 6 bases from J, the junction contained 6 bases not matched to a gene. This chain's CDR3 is CASSEGTGHGEQYF. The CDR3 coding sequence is TGTGCCAGCAGTGAAGGGACAGGTCATGGCGAGCAGTACTTC.

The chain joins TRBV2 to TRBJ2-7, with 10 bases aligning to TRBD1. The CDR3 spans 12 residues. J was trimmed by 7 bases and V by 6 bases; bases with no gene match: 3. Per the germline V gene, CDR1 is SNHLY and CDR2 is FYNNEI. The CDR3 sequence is CASSGTGEEQYF. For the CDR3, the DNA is TGTGCCAGCAGCGGGACAGGGGAAGAGCAGTACTTC.

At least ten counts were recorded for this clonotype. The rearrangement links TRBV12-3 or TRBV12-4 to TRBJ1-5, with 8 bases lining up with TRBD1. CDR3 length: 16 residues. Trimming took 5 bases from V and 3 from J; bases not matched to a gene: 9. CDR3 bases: TGTGCCAGCAGTCCAAGGACAGGGCGGCTCAATCAGCCCCAGCATTTT. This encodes CASSPRTGRLNQPQHF.

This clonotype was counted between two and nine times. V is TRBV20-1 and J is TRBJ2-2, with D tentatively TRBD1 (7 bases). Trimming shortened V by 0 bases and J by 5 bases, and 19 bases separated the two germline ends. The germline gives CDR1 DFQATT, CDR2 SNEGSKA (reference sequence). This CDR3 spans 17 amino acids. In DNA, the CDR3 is TGCAGTGCTAGAGATCTCCGGAGGGGGCGACGGACCGGGGAGCTGTTTTTT. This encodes CSARDLRRGRRTGELFF.

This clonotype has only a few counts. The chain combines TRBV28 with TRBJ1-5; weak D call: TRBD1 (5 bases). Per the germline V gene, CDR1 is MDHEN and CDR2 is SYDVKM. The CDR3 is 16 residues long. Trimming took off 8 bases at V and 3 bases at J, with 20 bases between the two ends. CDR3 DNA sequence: TGTGCCAGCGTCCGCTCAGCGGGGGTCCTCAATCAGCCCCAGCATTTT. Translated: CASVRSAGVLNQPQHF.

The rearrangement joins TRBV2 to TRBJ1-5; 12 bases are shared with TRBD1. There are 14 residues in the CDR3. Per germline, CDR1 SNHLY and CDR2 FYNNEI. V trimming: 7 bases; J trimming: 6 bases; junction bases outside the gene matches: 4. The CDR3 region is CASKGQGAIQPQHF. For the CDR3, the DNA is TGTGCCAGCAAGGGACAGGGGGCTATTCAGCCCCAGCATTTT.

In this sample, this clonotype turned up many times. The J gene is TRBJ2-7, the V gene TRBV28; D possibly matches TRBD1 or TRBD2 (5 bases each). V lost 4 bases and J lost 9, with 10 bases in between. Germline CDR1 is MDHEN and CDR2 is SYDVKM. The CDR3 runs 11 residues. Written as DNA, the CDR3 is TGTGCCAGCAGTTCCCCAGGGACGCAGTACTTC. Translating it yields CASSSPGTQYF.

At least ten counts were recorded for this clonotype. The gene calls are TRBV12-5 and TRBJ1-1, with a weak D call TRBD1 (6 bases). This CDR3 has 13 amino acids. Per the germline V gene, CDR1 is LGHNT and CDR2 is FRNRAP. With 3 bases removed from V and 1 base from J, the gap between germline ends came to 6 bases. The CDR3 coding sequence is TGTGCTAGTGGTTTAGGGGGGAACACTGAAGCTTTCTTT. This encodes CASGLGGNTEAFF.

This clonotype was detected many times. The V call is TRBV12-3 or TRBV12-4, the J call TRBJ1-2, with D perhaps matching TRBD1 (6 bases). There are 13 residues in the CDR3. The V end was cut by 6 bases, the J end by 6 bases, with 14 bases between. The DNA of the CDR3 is TGTGCCAGCAGCTTACAGGGTTGGAATGGCTACACCTTC. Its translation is CASSLQGWNGYTF.

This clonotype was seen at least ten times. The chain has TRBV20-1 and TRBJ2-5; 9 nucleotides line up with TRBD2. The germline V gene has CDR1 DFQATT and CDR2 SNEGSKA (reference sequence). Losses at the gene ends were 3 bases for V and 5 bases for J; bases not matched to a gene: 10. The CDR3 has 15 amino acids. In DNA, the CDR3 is TGCAGTGCTAGTTCGGCGGGAGGGCGTTGGGAGACCCAGTACTTC. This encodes CSASSAGGRWETQYF.

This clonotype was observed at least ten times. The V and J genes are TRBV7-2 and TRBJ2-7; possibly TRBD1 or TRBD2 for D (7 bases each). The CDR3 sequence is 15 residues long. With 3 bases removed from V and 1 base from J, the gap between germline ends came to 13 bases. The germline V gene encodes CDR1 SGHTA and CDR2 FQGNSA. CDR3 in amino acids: CASSFRGGASYEQYF. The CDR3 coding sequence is TGTGCCAGCAGCTTCAGGGGGGGGGCATCCTACGAGCAGTACTTC.

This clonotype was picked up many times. CDR3 in amino acids: CASSLGLLGYTF. Here the CDR3 DNA reads TGTGCCAGCAGCTTGGGCCTCCTTGGCTACACCTTC. V is TRBV5-4 and J is TRBJ1-2, with no clear D. The V gene's germline CDR1 is SGHNT and CDR2 YYREEE (reference sequence). Trimming took 0 bases from V and 7 from J, leaving 7 bases between them. This CDR3 spans 12 amino acids. The whole variable domain, remainder taken from reference TRBV5-4 and TRBJ1-2, is ETGVTQSPTHLIKTRGQQVTLRCSSQSGHNTVSWYQQALGQGPQFIFQYYREEENGRGNFPPRFSGLQFPNYSSELNVNALELDDSALYLCASSLGLLGYTFGSGTRLTVV.

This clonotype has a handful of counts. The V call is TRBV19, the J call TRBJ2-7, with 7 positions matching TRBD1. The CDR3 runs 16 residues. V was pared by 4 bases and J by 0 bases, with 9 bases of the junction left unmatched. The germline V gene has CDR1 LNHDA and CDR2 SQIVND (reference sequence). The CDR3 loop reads CASSTWGTDFSYEQYF. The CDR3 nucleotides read TGTGCCAGTAGTACTTGGGGGACAGATTTCTCCTACGAGCAGTACTTC.